The rows below give T cell receptor beta chains drawn from one sample of a study. TCRdb re-analysed the 5' RACE reads in MiXCR, keeping a single row per CDR3 protein. The sample carries under 65,000 distinct CDR3 sequences, more than 25% recorded once. Sequenced sample: tumor-infiltrating memory CD4+ T cells sorted from the breast tumor. The receptors were gathered from a female donor with breast cancer. Both conserved end residues are part of each CDR3. The D gene is left open where the match is weak. Clone sizes are given selectively: once, few, many, or a class where the clone is expanded.

CDR3aa,CDR3nt,v_gene,j_gene,d_gene,len,abundance
CASSLGQGGGYTF,TGTGCCAGCAGCTTGGGGCAGGGCGGTGGCTACACCTTC,TRBV7-2,TRBJ1-2,NA,13,few
CSARENLQNTIYF,TGCAGTGCTAGAGAGAATCTGCAAAACACCATATATTTT,TRBV20-1,TRBJ1-3,NA,13,NA
CASSLGLRDYPKHEQFF,TGTGCCAGCAGCTTAGGGCTCCGGGATTATCCTAAACATGAGCAGTTCTTC,TRBV7-9,TRBJ2-1,NA,17,NA
CASSLSGRGSEKLFF,TGTGCCAGCAGTTTATCGGGAAGGGGCTCAGAAAAACTGTTTTTT,TRBV28,TRBJ1-4,NA,15,many
CASSRGGGGLQETQYF,TGCGCCAGCAGCCGGGGAGGAGGGGGACTCCAAGAGACCCAGTACTTC,TRBV5-1,TRBJ2-5,NA,16,few
CASSLSDETNKQFF,TGTGCCAGCAGCTTATCTGACGAGACAAATAAGCAGTTCTTC,TRBV7-3,TRBJ2-1,NA,14,few
CATLLGTGGIYGYTF,TGTGCCACCCTCCTAGGGACAGGGGGCATCTATGGCTACACCTTC,TRBV24-1,TRBJ1-2,TRBD1,15,NA
CASSYGWETGSSMNTEAFF,TGTGCCAGCAGTTACGGGTGGGAGACAGGGAGTTCCATGAACACTGAAGCTTTCTTT,TRBV6-2/TRBV6-3,TRBJ1-1,TRBD1,19,many
CASSPCGLQETQYF,TGTGCCAGCAGTCCATGCGGGCTTCAAGAGACCCAGTACTTC,TRBV12-3/TRBV12-4,TRBJ2-5,NA,14,NA
CASSLAGGRGTDTQYF,TGTGCCAGCAGCTTAGCGGGAGGAAGGGGCACAGATACGCAGTATTTT,TRBV7-2,TRBJ2-3,NA,16,NA
CASSPRTGRMSGANVLTF,TGTGCCAGTAGTCCTCGGACAGGGCGGATGTCCGGGGCCAACGTCCTGACTTTC,TRBV19,TRBJ2-6,TRBD1,18,few
CASSQVAGGPFPDTQYF,TGCGCCAGCAGCCAAGTGGCGGGAGGGCCTTTCCCAGATACGCAGTATTTT,TRBV4-1,TRBJ2-3,TRBD2,17,NA
CASRSGEGAYEQYF,TGTGCCAGCAGGAGCGGGGAAGGAGCCTACGAGCAGTACTTC,TRBV2,TRBJ2-7,TRBD2,14,NA
CASRSPGQNTGELFF,TGTGCCAGCCGCTCCCCGGGACAGAACACCGGGGAGCTGTTTTTT,TRBV18,TRBJ2-2,NA,15,few
CASSPGRMNTEAFF,TGTGCCAGCAGCCCGGGACGGATGAACACTGAAGCTTTCTTT,TRBV11-2,TRBJ1-1,NA,14,few
CAIAGNGNQPQHF,TGTGCCATCGCGGGGAACGGCAATCAGCCCCAGCATTTT,TRBV6-6,TRBJ1-5,NA,13,NA
CASSVERSDTQYF,TGTGCCAGCAGTGTCGAGAGATCAGATACGCAGTATTTT,TRBV6-1,TRBJ2-3,NA,13,NA
CASSKRESEQYF,TGTGCCAGCAGCAAGCGGGAGTCCGAGCAGTACTTC,TRBV6-6,TRBJ2-7,TRBD2,12,few
CASSLGGQGPRETQYF,TGTGCTAGCAGCTTAGGGGGACAGGGGCCTCGGGAGACCCAGTACTTC,TRBV7-7,TRBJ2-5,TRBD1,16,NA
CASSYTGLTDRNTEAFF,TGTGCCAGCAGCTACACCGGACTTACAGACAGAAACACTGAAGCTTTCTTT,TRBV7-2,TRBJ1-1,NA,17,many
CASSYSAGYTGELFF,TGTGCCAGCAGTTACTCGGCCGGCTACACCGGGGAGCTGTTTTTT,TRBV6-2/TRBV6-3,TRBJ2-2,NA,15,NA
CASSVGTGGTGELFF,TGTGCCAGCAGCGTAGGGACAGGAGGCACCGGGGAGCTGTTTTTT,TRBV9,TRBJ2-2,TRBD1,15,few
CSARDPSGRSEQFF,TGCAGTGCTAGAGATCCTAGCGGGAGATCTGAGCAGTTCTTC,TRBV20-1,TRBJ2-1,TRBD2,14,NA
CASSVRTDYEQYF,TGCGCCAGCAGCGTCAGGACGGACTACGAGCAGTACTTC,TRBV5-1,TRBJ2-7,NA,13,NA
CASRTENTIYF,TGTGCCAGCCGAACCGAAAACACCATATATTTT,TRBV28,TRBJ1-3,NA,11,NA
CASSLGAAGANVLTF,TGCGCCAGCAGCTTGGGGGCTGCCGGGGCCAACGTCCTGACTTTC,TRBV5-1,TRBJ2-6,NA,15,medium-sized
CASSLGFGSNYGYTF,TGTGCCAGCAGCTTAGGTTTTGGCAGCAACTATGGCTACACCTTC,TRBV5-6,TRBJ1-2,NA,15,medium-sized
CASSYRGGSSPLHF,TGTGCCAGCAGCTACAGGGGCGGGAGTTCACCCCTCCACTTT,TRBV28,TRBJ1-6,TRBD1,14,few
CASSPAGDNTGELFF,TGCGCCAGCAGCCCGGCGGGGGACAACACCGGGGAGTTGTTTTTT,TRBV5-1,TRBJ2-2,NA,15,NA
CASSYGQRGSSEQFF,TGTGCCAGCAGTTACGGGCAGCGGGGGAGTAGTGAGCAGTTCTTC,TRBV6-5,TRBJ2-1,TRBD2,15,NA
CASGIMETQYF,TGTGCTAGTGGGATTATGGAGACCCAGTACTTC,TRBV12-5,TRBJ2-5,NA,11,NA
CASSSISNTGELFF,TGTGCTAGCAGCTCAATTTCGAACACCGGGGAGCTGTTTTTT,TRBV7-7,TRBJ2-2,NA,14,NA
CASSLAGDQPQHF,TGTGCCAGCAGTTTAGCAGGAGATCAGCCCCAGCATTTT,TRBV12-3/TRBV12-4,TRBJ1-5,NA,13,NA
CASSGIGSSYEQYF,TGCGCCAGCAGTGGTATAGGGAGCTCCTACGAGCAGTACTTC,TRBV5-1,TRBJ2-7,NA,14,few
CASTSLVGGTEAFF,TGTGCCAGCACCTCCTTGGTTGGGGGTACTGAAGCTTTCTTT,TRBV6-5,TRBJ1-1,NA,14,few
CASSSQGAGYTF,TGCGCCAGCAGCTCCCAGGGGGCTGGCTACACCTTC,TRBV5-1,TRBJ1-2,TRBD1,12,many
CASRGASRGEQYF,TGCGCCAGCAGGGGGGCCTCTAGGGGCGAGCAGTACTTC,TRBV4-1,TRBJ2-7,NA,13,NA
CASGLILGTEAFF,TGTGCCAGCGGCTTAATACTAGGCACTGAAGCTTTCTTT,TRBV7-2,TRBJ1-1,NA,13,few
CAAGATGINAETQYF,TGTGCCGCCGGGGCGACGGGAATAAATGCGGAGACCCAGTACTTC,TRBV24-1,TRBJ2-5,NA,15,few
CSARDPGGPDTQYF,TGCAGTGCTAGAGATCCGGGAGGCCCAGATACGCAGTATTTT,TRBV20-1,TRBJ2-3,TRBD2,14,few
CASSRAPNQPQHF,TGCGCCAGTTCCAGGGCCCCTAATCAGCCCCAGCATTTT,TRBV5-1,TRBJ1-5,NA,13,many
CSAPNFLPGGSAVGTGELFF,TGCAGTGCTCCCAACTTCCTTCCGGGAGGGTCAGCCGTAGGTACCGGGGAGCTGTTTTTT,TRBV20-1,TRBJ2-2,TRBD2,20,few
CASSELLADEQSF,TGTGCCAGCAGTGAATTACTAGCCGATGAGCAGTCCTTC,TRBV25-1,TRBJ2-1,NA,13,NA
CASSLASAGIAGGETQYF,TGTGCCAGCAGCTTGGCCTCAGCCGGGATAGCGGGAGGAGAGACCCAGTACTTC,TRBV5-4,TRBJ2-5,TRBD2,18,few
CASSPRSSGANVLTF,TGTGCCAGCAGCCCCAGGAGCTCTGGGGCCAACGTCCTGACTTTC,TRBV7-6,TRBJ2-6,NA,15,NA
CASSMDREGGYTF,TGTGCCAGCAGCATGGACAGGGAGGGTGGCTACACCTTC,TRBV28,TRBJ1-2,TRBD1,13,few
CASSLTSSSGGELFF,TGTGCCAGCAGCTTAACTAGCTCGAGTGGCGGGGAGCTGTTTTTT,TRBV7-3,TRBJ2-2,NA,15,NA
CASSLVRSLGANVLTF,TGTGCCAGCAGCTTAGTCAGGTCTCTCGGGGCCAACGTCCTGACTTTC,TRBV7-9,TRBJ2-6,NA,16,NA
CASSSQFGYTF,TGTGCCAGCAGTTCTCAGTTTGGCTACACCTTC,TRBV28,TRBJ1-2,NA,11,NA
CASSQPGLGETQYF,TGTGCCAGCAGCCAACCAGGGTTGGGGGAGACCCAGTACTTC,TRBV4-2,TRBJ2-5,NA,14,NA
CSANGGGSNQPQHF,TGCAGTGCTAACGGTGGGGGTAGCAATCAGCCCCAGCATTTT,TRBV20-1,TRBJ1-5,NA,14,NA
CASSPTGASMNTEAFF,TGTGCCAGCAGCCCGACAGGGGCCAGCATGAACACTGAAGCTTTCTTT,TRBV7-2,TRBJ1-1,TRBD1,16,NA
CASTLEKLFF,TGTGCCAGCACCCTTGAAAAACTGTTTTTT,TRBV3-1,TRBJ1-4,NA,10,NA
CASSSDYNEQFF,TGTGCCAGCAGTTCAGACTACAATGAGCAGTTCTTC,TRBV12-3/TRBV12-4,TRBJ2-1,NA,12,NA
CASRRGKHFEQYF,TGTGCCAGCAGGCGGGGGAAGCATTTCGAGCAGTACTTC,TRBV11-2,TRBJ2-7,TRBD2,13,NA
CASRGGPNEKLFF,TGTGCCAGCAGGGGGGGGCCTAATGAAAAACTGTTTTTT,TRBV6-6,TRBJ1-4,NA,13,NA
CSVEKGTADSAGELFF,TGCAGCGTTGAGAAGGGGACAGCGGATTCGGCCGGGGAGCTGTTTTTT,TRBV29-1,TRBJ2-2,TRBD1,16,NA
CASSLTGTSFYGDSPLHF,TGTGCCAGCAGCTTAACAGGGACGAGTTTTTATGGGGATTCACCCCTCCACTTT,TRBV7-8,TRBJ1-6,NA,18,NA
CASSLLPGPPETQYF,TGTGCCAGCAGTTTACTGCCGGGACCACCAGAGACCCAGTACTTC,TRBV27,TRBJ2-5,NA,15,NA
CSARGQPGGETQYF,TGCAGTGCTAGAGGGCAGCCCGGGGGAGAGACGCAGTATTTT,TRBV20-1,TRBJ2-3,NA,14,NA